A single sample gave rise to the 20 T cell receptor beta chains below, sequenced in a study of response to subunit inactivated influenza vaccine. Using its own MiXCR run on the RT-PCR reads, TCRdb lists one record per CDR3 protein. The sample lists some 150,000 distinct CDR3 sequences; approximately 12% were seen once. This same sample was also taken into another study, of T cells expressing NK-cell markers. That paper states: cDNA encoding TCR beta was synthesized via 5'RACE template switching incorporating UMIs.

The material sequenced was CD8+ T cells sorted from PBMCs, taken 11 to 12 days after vaccination. These receptors were collected from a man aged 45 to 65 who received an inactivated influenza vaccine.

Notes on this clonotype: This may be a read error, as it is one base from a much larger clone. The chain couples TRBV12-3 or TRBV12-4 to TRBJ2-1; D gene unclear. V was shortened by 4 bases and J by 6 bases, with 7 bases between the two germline ends. This CDR3 has 12 amino acids. CDR3 residues: CASSCSSNEQFF. In DNA, the CDR3 is TGTGCCAGCAGTTGCTCTTCCAATGAGCAGTTCTTC.

This clonotype was counted at least ten times. CDR3 in amino acids: CASSFLAGGPDEQFF. CDR3 in DNA: TGTGCCAGCAGTTTCCTAGCGGGAGGGCCTGATGAGCAGTTCTTC. The V gene is TRBV7-8, the J gene TRBJ2-1, with TRBD2 matching over 12 bases. With 6 bases clipped from V and 8 bases from J, the junction kept 8 bases outside the gene matches. Germline V CDR1 and CDR2: SGHVS, FQNEAQ. This CDR3 has 15 amino acids.

This clonotype was observed a handful of times. The rearrangement links TRBV6-5 to TRBJ2-7, with no clear D. Germline V gene data show CDR1 as MNHEY and CDR2 as SVGAGI. V lost 6 bases, J lost 3 bases, and 6 bases lay in between. This CDR3 comprises 11 residues. The CDR3 DNA sequence: TGTGCCAGCAGAACTGGCTACGAGCAGTACTTC. It translates to CASRTGYEQYF.

The V and J genes are TRBV6-5 and TRBJ2-5; TRBD1 matches 7 bases. The V segment lost 1 base and the J segment 5 bases; nucleotides outside the gene matches: 4. In germline, CDR1 is MNHEY, CDR2 SVGAGI. The length of the CDR3 is 14 residues. CDR3 loop: CASSYLGGAETQYF. CDR3 DNA: TGTGCCAGCAGTTACTTAGGGGGCGCGGAGACCCAGTACTTC.

The V and J genes are TRBV7-9 and TRBJ1-4; 7 bases map to TRBD1. This CDR3 region has 15 residues. V gave up 4 bases and J gave up 8 bases; unmatched junction bases: 10. Germline lookup yields CDR1 SEHNR and CDR2 FQNEAQ (reference sequence). CDR3 DNA: TGTGCCAGCAGCTCCACCCTTTTGGACAGGGAAAAACTGTTTTTT. Its translation is CASSSTLLDREKLFF.

The CDR3 protein is CASSQDFTSGGYRVWETQYF. The DNA of the CDR3 is TGCGCCAGCAGCCAAGATTTTACTAGCGGGGGGTATCGAGTATGGGAGACCCAGTACTTC. The chain joins TRBV4-3 to TRBJ2-5; TRBD2 matches at 12 bases. V was pared by 0 bases and J by 5 bases, with 16 bases of the junction left unmatched. The CDR3 covers 20 residues. CDR1 is LGHNA, CDR2 YSLEER, per germline.

This clonotype was seen only a few times. This CDR3 is CASSWGPGNYEQYF. The CDR3 DNA follows: TGTGCCAGCAGCTGGGGCCCGGGGAACTACGAGCAGTACTTC. The chain combines TRBV7-6 with TRBJ2-7; either TRBD1 or TRBD2 may fit D (5 bases each). CDR3 length equals 14 residues. V was shortened by 4 bases and J by 3 bases, with 13 bases between the two germline ends. Germline loops: CDR1 SGHVS, CDR2 FNYEAQ.

This clonotype was seen a handful of times. This chain's CDR3 is CASSGRLAGDEQYF. The DNA of the CDR3 is TGTGCCAGCAGCGGCAGACTAGCGGGAGACGAGCAGTACTTC. This sequence joins TRBV9 and TRBJ2-7, with 12 bases aligning to TRBD2. J gave up 5 bases and V 3 bases, and 3 bases lay outside the gene matches. Germline CDR1 reads SGDLS; CDR2 reads YYNGEE. This CDR3 is 14 amino acids long.

This clonotype appeared a few times. This rearrangement joins TRBV10-2 to TRBJ2-1; D remains ambiguous. This CDR3 region has 13 residues. The germline V gene has CDR1 WSHSY and CDR2 SAAADI. Trimming took off 1 base at V and 2 bases at J, with 3 bases between the two ends. CDR3 amino acids: CASSEFTYNEQFF. CDR3 bases: TGCGCCAGCAGTGAGTTTACCTACAATGAGCAGTTCTTC.

This clonotype appeared a few times. This sequence joins TRBV5-1 and TRBJ1-1; 9 positions agree with TRBD1. This CDR3 has 19 amino acids. V lost 0 bases, J lost 1 base, and 13 bases stayed unmatched. The germline gives CDR1 SGHRS, CDR2 YFSETQ. In DNA form, the CDR3 reads TGCGCCAGCAGCTTGGCCCCCGGACAGGGGTCGTTCAGGAACACTGAAGCTTTCTTT. Amino acid sequence: CASSLAPGQGSFRNTEAFF.

This clonotype was picked up a small number of times. The rearrangement uses TRBV9 and TRBJ2-3, with TRBD1 matching 9 bases. Germline CDR1 is SGDLS and CDR2 is YYNGEE. The V segment lost 3 bases and the J segment 3 bases; nucleotides outside the gene matches: 11. This CDR3 is built from 17 residues. The CDR3 DNA sequence: TGTGCCAGCAGCGAGATTGACAGGGGGAGAACAACAGATACGCAGTATTTT. This sequence encodes CASSEIDRGRTTDTQYF.

There are a few counts of this clonotype. The CDR3 coding sequence is TGTGCCAGCAGCGTTATGACAGGGGCCGGGGAGCTGTTTTTT. Translation: CASSVMTGAGELFF. The rearrangement links TRBV9 to TRBJ2-2; 8 bases are shared with TRBD1. The V gene's germline CDR1 is SGDLS and CDR2 YYNGEE. The CDR3 runs 14 residues. V was clipped by 2 bases and J by 6 bases; unmatched bases: 3.

This clonotype was counted a few times. The rearrangement links TRBV7-6 to TRBJ2-3; D uncertain. Germline values: CDR1 SGHVS, CDR2 FNYEAQ. Trimming removed 1 base from V and 6 bases from J, with 8 bases in between. This CDR3 comprises 13 residues. CDR3 nucleotides: TGTGCCAGCAGCTTAGGGGTTAGGGATACGCAGTATTTT. Its translation: CASSLGVRDTQYF.

The rearrangement uses TRBV6-1 and TRBJ2-3; possible D gene TRBD2, 5 bases. Germline V CDR1 and CDR2: MNHNS, SASEGT. Deletions cut 6 bases from V and 6 bases from J, with 13 bases between. The CDR3 length is 13 residues. CDR3 sequence reads: CASSLGLIDTQYF. The CDR3 coding sequence is TGTGCCAGCAGCCTAGGACTTATCGATACGCAGTATTTT.

The V and J genes are TRBV7-6 and TRBJ2-1; 10 bases are shared with TRBD2. Germline V lookup: CDR1 SGHVS, CDR2 FNYEAQ. The CDR3 has 17 amino acids. With 1 base clipped from V and 4 bases from J, the junction kept 7 bases outside the gene matches. CDR3 amino acids: CASSLVSGTSEYNEQFF. DNA of the CDR3: TGTGCCAGCAGCTTAGTGAGTGGGACTAGCGAATACAATGAGCAGTTCTTC. Supplemented by reference TRBV7-6 and TRBJ2-1, the full variable domain reads GAGVSQSPRYKVTKRGQDVALRCDPISGHVSLYWYRQALGQGPEFLTYFNYEAQQDKSGLPNDRFSAERPEGSISTLTIQRTEQRDSAMYRCASSLVSGTSEYNEQFFGPGTRLTVL.

The chain has TRBV7-9 and TRBJ1-6; weak D call: TRBD1 (5 bases). The length of the CDR3 is 13 residues. Trimming shortened V by 5 bases and J by 7 bases, and 9 bases separated the two germline ends. Germline V gene sequence: CDR1 SEHNR, CDR2 FQNEAQ (reference sequence). The CDR3 DNA reads TGTGCCAGCAGCGACGGGGGGAATTCACCCCTCCACTTT. It is translated as CASSDGGNSPLHF.

V gene TRBV7-8 combines with J gene TRBJ2-5; tentative D call: TRBD1 (5 bases). This CDR3 has 12 amino acids. Per the germline V gene, CDR1 is SGHVS and CDR2 is FQNEAQ. Trimming took off 7 bases at V and 5 bases at J, with 11 bases between the two ends. The CDR3 nucleotides read TGTGCCAGCACCGCCCCAGGGGAGACCCAGTACTTC. Translated: CASTAPGETQYF.

This clonotype was seen a few times. The CDR3 here is CSARQQGKAGGYTF. The CDR3 DNA follows: TGCAGTGCTAGACAGCAGGGGAAGGCTGGAGGCTACACCTTC. The chain has TRBV20-1 and TRBJ1-2, with D tentatively TRBD1 (6 bases). Germline CDR1 and CDR2: DFQATT and SNEGSKA (reference sequence). V was pared by 2 bases and J by 8 bases, with 18 bases between. This CDR3 contains 14 residues.

In this sample, this clonotype turned up many times. This chain connects TRBV14 to TRBJ2-3, with unresolved D. CDR1 and CDR2 from the germline V gene are SGHDN and FVKESK. The CDR3 totals 16 residues. Trimming took off 0 bases at V and 2 bases at J, with 12 bases between the two ends. CDR3 in DNA: TGTGCCAGCAGCCAAGACGGAACTGCCAACACAGATACGCAGTATTTT. It translates to CASSQDGTANTDTQYF.

The chain employs TRBV19 and TRBJ2-1; a possible D gene is TRBD1 (7 bases). Trimming cost V 3 bases and J 4 bases, with 19 bases left between them. CDR1 is LNHDA, CDR2 SQIVND, per germline (reference sequence). The CDR3 length is 17 residues. DNA for the CDR3: TGTGCCAGTAGTATCGGAGGGGGCCCCCACATATACAATGAGCAGTTCTTC. This codes for CASSIGGGPHIYNEQFF.